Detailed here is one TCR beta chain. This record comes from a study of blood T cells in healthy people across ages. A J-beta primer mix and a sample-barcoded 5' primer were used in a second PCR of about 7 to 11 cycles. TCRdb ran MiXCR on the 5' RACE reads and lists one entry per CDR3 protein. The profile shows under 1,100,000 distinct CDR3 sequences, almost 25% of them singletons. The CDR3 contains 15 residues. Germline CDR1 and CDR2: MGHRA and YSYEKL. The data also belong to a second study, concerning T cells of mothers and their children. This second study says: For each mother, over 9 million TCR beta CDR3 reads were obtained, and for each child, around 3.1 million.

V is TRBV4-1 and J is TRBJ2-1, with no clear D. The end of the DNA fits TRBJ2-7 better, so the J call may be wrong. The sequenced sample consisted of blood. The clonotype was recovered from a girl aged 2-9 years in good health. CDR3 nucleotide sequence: TGCGCCAGCAGCCAAGATAGGGCAGTCATCTACGAGCAGTACTTC. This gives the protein CASSQDRAVIYEQYF.